Shown below are 30 T cell receptor beta chains from a single sample sequenced in a study of T cell changes during pregnancy in multiple sclerosis (dated by TCRdb to about 2019). Libraries were constructed by the immunoSEQ multiplex PCR assay. Imported from immuneACCESS, the table was reduced by TCRdb to in-frame sequences with V and J called. These copies leave out some clones; in studies compared against another copy, an unresolved V gene accounts for under half, and the cause of the remainder is not known. The sample has tens of thousands of clones on record, 80% to 95% of them singletons. The top ten clonotypes cover 0.4% to 0.6% of the sample. The source was CD4+ T cells from peripheral blood mononuclear cells, collected in the second trimester of pregnancy. These receptors all stem from a female donor with multiple sclerosis, enrolled in a pregnancy study.

CDR3: CASSGGSGTSGRLDEQYF. CDR3 sequence (DNA): TGTGCCAGCAGTGGTGGTTCCGGGACTAGCGGGAGGCTAGACGAGCAGTACTTC. V gene TRBV6-1 combines with J gene TRBJ2-7; 15 bases fit TRBD2. Unmatched junction bases numbered 12, after V lost 4 bases and J lost 5 bases. Germline loops: CDR1 MNHNS, CDR2 SASEGT. This CDR3 has 18 residues.

V and J are TRBV4-1 and TRBJ2-1; 7 bases match TRBD2. Germline V lookup: CDR1 MGHRA, CDR2 YSYEKL. The ends lost 4 bases at V and 0 bases at J; junction bases unmatched: 3. The CDR3 loop spans 15 amino acids. The DNA for the CDR3 is TGCGCCAGCAGCCTGCGGGGGAGCTCCTACAATGAGCAGTTCTTC. As protein: CASSLRGSSYNEQFF.

The gene calls are TRBV6-1 and TRBJ2-1, with 13 positions matching TRBD2. V dropped 6 bases and J dropped 10; count of bases not matched to a gene: 9. The CDR3 consists of 15 residues. Germline loops: CDR1 MNHNS, CDR2 SASEGT. The CDR3 DNA reads as TGTGCCAGCAGCAAGACTAGCGGGAGGCCCCAAGAGCAGTTCTTC. Translating gives CASSKTSGRPQEQFF.

This clone was found once. The V call is TRBV19, the J call TRBJ1-6; unclear D gene. V dropped 6 bases and J dropped 0 bases, with 6 bases sitting between them. Germline V gives CDR1 LNHDA, CDR2 SQIVND (reference sequence). The CDR3 runs to 14 residues. Here the CDR3 DNA reads TGTGCCAGTAGCCCTCTCTCCTATAATTCACCCCTCCACTTT. Translating it yields CASSPLSYNSPLHF. Combining the CDR3 with reference TRBV19 and TRBJ1-6 gives the whole variable domain DGGITQSPKYLFRKEGQNVTLSCEQNLNHDAMYWYRQDPGQGLRLIYYSQIVNDFQKGDIAEGYSVSREKKESFPLTVTSAQKNPTAFYLCASSPLSYNSPLHFGNGTRLTVT.

DNA of the CDR3: TGTGCCAGCACCGCAAAGGGACAGGGGGATCAGCCCCAGCATTTT. It encodes CASTAKGQGDQPQHF. This chain uses TRBV6-1 with TRBJ1-5, with 11 bases that match TRBD1. The CDR3 loop spans 15 amino acids. V was pared by 7 bases and J by 5 bases, with 7 bases of the junction left unmatched. Germline V lookup: CDR1 MNHNS, CDR2 SASEGT.

The chain carries TRBV9 and TRBJ2-3; TRBD1 matches at 10 bases. With 4 bases clipped from V and 1 base from J, the junction kept 9 bases outside the gene matches. This CDR3 contains 17 residues. Germline values: CDR1 SGDLS, CDR2 YYNGEE. Here the CDR3 reads CASSPAPTGGGTDTQYF. The CDR3 DNA reads TGTGCCAGCAGCCCAGCGCCGACAGGGGGCGGCACAGATACGCAGTATTTT.

This chain joins TRBV28 and TRBJ1-5, with 10 nucleotides matching TRBD1. The CDR3 sequence is 15 residues long. CDR1 and CDR2 (germline): MDHEN, SYDVKM. V shed 3 bases, J shed 2 bases, and the junction held 1 base outside the gene matches. This CDR3 reads CASSLGQGRNQPQHF. CDR3 DNA sequence: TGTGCCAGCAGTTTGGGACAGGGGCGCAATCAGCCCCAGCATTTT.

This clone has a single count. CDR3 sequence (DNA): TGTGCCAGCAGCTTAGCGCTAGTTATGAACACTGAAGCTTTCTTT. It yields the protein CASSLALVMNTEAFF. V and J are TRBV7-2 and TRBJ1-1; D unresolved. V was shortened by 0 bases and J by 0 bases, with 8 bases between the two germline ends. CDR1 SGHTA and CDR2 FQGNSA come from the germline V gene. CDR3 length equals 15 residues. Full variable domain (remainder filled in from reference TRBV7-2 and TRBJ1-1): GAGVSQSPSNKVTEKGKDVELRCDPISGHTALYWYRQSLGQGLEFLIYFQGNSAPDKSGLPSDRFSAERTGGSVSTLTIQRTQQEDSAVYLCASSLALVMNTEAFFGQGTRLTVV.

The V and J genes are TRBV28 and TRBJ2-7, with TRBD2 identical over 7 bases. The trim removed 8 bases at V and 6 bases at J, leaving 10 bases unmatched. The CDR3 loop spans 13 amino acids. The germline gives CDR1 MDHEN, CDR2 SYDVKM. CDR3 sequence reads: CASRSGNLGEQYF. CDR3 DNA sequence: TGTGCCAGCCGCAGCGGGAATCTCGGCGAGCAGTACTTC.

The rearrangement uses TRBV5-1 and TRBJ2-1; TRBD2 might be the D (6 bases). Looked up from germline, CDR1 is SGHRS and CDR2 is YFSETQ. Trimming pared 4 bases from V and 0 bases from J, leaving 14 bases between. The CDR3 consists of 16 residues. CDR3 nucleotide sequence: TGCGCCAGCAGCGTCAGGACTACCAGCTCCTACAATGAGCAGTTCTTC. Translating it yields CASSVRTTSSYNEQFF.

This chain links TRBV5-4 with TRBJ1-2, with 9 bases aligning to TRBD1. The CDR3 is 15 residues long. Germline CDR1 is SGHNT and CDR2 is YYREEE (reference sequence). The trim removed 5 bases at V and 2 bases at J, leaving 7 bases unmatched. The CDR3 nucleotides read TGTGCCAGCAGGCCCGGGACAGGGCCGAACTATGGCTACACCTTC. Its protein product is CASRPGTGPNYGYTF.

V and J are TRBV30 and TRBJ1-1; D remains unclear. The V and J ends lost 2 bases and 7 bases respectively, with 8 bases between them. The CDR3 length is 11 residues. The V gene's germline CDR1 is GTSNPN and CDR2 SVGIG (reference sequence). Written as DNA, the CDR3 is TGTGCCTGGAGTCACAACCGTGAAGCTTTCTTT. It is translated as CAWSHNREAFF.

The V and J genes are TRBV27 and TRBJ1-6; TRBD1 agrees at 10 bases. CDR3 size: 17 residues. Germline CDR1 is MNHEY and CDR2 is SMNVEV (reference sequence). V shed 3 bases and J 8 bases; nucleotides not matched to a gene: 10. The CDR3 reads CASSLTGGAYDDSPLHF. The CDR3 DNA sequence: TGTGCCAGCAGTTTGACAGGGGGCGCATATGATGATTCACCCCTCCACTTT.

This clone was seen a single time. The chain carries TRBV6-1 and TRBJ1-5; the D gene is possibly TRBD1 (6 bases). Germline V gene lookup returns CDR1 MNHNS and CDR2 SASEGT. V was cut by 5 bases and J by 7 bases, with 15 bases left in between. This CDR3 is built from 14 residues. CDR3 amino acids: CASSFTGYMQPQHF. CDR3 DNA: TGTGCCAGCAGTTTTACAGGGTATATGCAGCCCCAGCATTTT.

This chain connects TRBV27 to TRBJ2-1; 14 bases are shared with TRBD2. With 5 bases clipped from V and 8 bases from J, the junction kept 8 bases outside the gene matches. Germline values: CDR1 MNHEY, CDR2 SMNVEV (reference sequence). This CDR3 comprises 16 residues. CDR3: CASSQGLAGVGDEQFF. CDR3 bases: TGTGCCAGCAGTCAGGGACTAGCGGGAGTCGGAGATGAGCAGTTCTTC.

The count of this clone is one. The rearrangement joins TRBV11-1 to TRBJ2-2; 7 bases are shared with TRBD1. Germline V gene data show CDR1 as SGHAT and CDR2 as FQDESV (reference sequence). With 6 bases clipped from V and 7 bases from J, the junction kept 5 bases outside the gene matches. The CDR3 runs to 13 residues. This CDR3 is CASRAQGSGELFF. CDR3 bases: TGTGCCAGCAGAGCACAGGGGAGCGGGGAGCTGTTTTTT.

The chain links TRBV5-6 to TRBJ2-5; D not certain. The V gene lost 6 bases and the J gene lost 5 bases, with 17 bases spanning the gap. Germline V gene sequence: CDR1 SGHDT, CDR2 YYEEEE. There are 14 residues in the CDR3. The DNA for the CDR3 is TGTGCCAGCATCTCCTTGGGCCTGCAGGAGACCCAGTACTTC. Translation gives CASISLGLQETQYF.

This clone appeared a few times. The same CDR3 arises from other DNA sequences in this sample as well. The gene calls are TRBV19 and TRBJ1-1, with D unclear. V gave up 1 base and J gave up 5 bases, with 11 bases separating them. The CDR3 has 14 residues. CDR1 LNHDA and CDR2 SQIVND come from the germline V gene (reference sequence). The CDR3 DNA is TGTGCCAGTAGTATAGGAGGGCGAGGGACTGAAGCTTTCTTT. Amino acids: CASSIGGRGTEAFF.

The gene calls are TRBV6-5 and TRBJ1-1; 8 bases line up with TRBD1. J lost 3 bases, V lost 2 bases, and 5 bases had no gene match. CDR1 and CDR2 (germline): MNHEY, SVGAGI. The CDR3 consists of 15 residues. CDR3 DNA sequence: TGTGCCAGCAGTTACGGGGCAGGGGGCTACACTGAAGCTTTCTTT. This gives the protein CASSYGAGGYTEAFF.

The V call is TRBV7-9, the J call TRBJ1-1; the D is unclear. Germline-derived CDR1 and CDR2 are SEHNR and FQNEAQ (reference sequence). Deletions cut 2 bases from V and 4 bases from J, with 17 bases between. The CDR3 runs to 16 residues. The CDR3 DNA sequence: TGTGCCAGCAGCTTATTTATAGCGGTCGCTCGCACTGAAGCTTTCTTT. This codes for CASSLFIAVARTEAFF.

The chain links TRBV20-1 to TRBJ1-1; D might be TRBD1 (6 bases). This CDR3 is built from 10 residues. Trimming took off 2 bases at V and 8 bases at J, with 6 bases between the two ends. CDR1 and CDR2 from the germline V gene are DFQATT and SNEGSKA (reference sequence). The CDR3 region is CSARTGEAFF. CDR3 in DNA: TGCAGTGCTAGAACAGGGGAAGCTTTCTTT.

V usage is TRBV7-8 and J usage is TRBJ2-5; 9 bases are shared with TRBD2. The trim removed 1 base at V and 5 bases at J, leaving 8 bases unmatched. This CDR3 is built from 16 residues. Looked up from germline, CDR1 is SGHVS and CDR2 is FQNEAQ. The CDR3 nucleotides are TGTGCCAGCAGCTTAGTTGGGCGGGGGGGCTTGGAGACCCAGTACTTC. This encodes CASSLVGRGGLETQYF.

This clone is a singleton in its sample. V is TRBV6-6 and J is TRBJ2-3; 11 bases match TRBD2. Trimming at V came to 4 bases and at J to 5 bases, leaving 2 bases not matched to a gene. Germline V CDR1 and CDR2: MNHNY, SVGAGI (reference sequence). CDR3 length: 14 amino acids. The DNA of the CDR3 is TGTGCCAGCAGTTCGCTAGCGGGGGGAGATACGCAGTATTTT. Residues: CASSSLAGGDTQYF.

This clone was recorded a few times. The rearrangement links TRBV6-5 to TRBJ1-6; D gene ambiguous. Trimming took off 5 bases at V and 8 bases at J, with 16 bases between the two ends. The CDR3 is 15 amino acids. Germline CDR1 reads MNHEY; CDR2 reads SVGAGI. CDR3 DNA: TGTGCCAGCAGTAGAGGACTAACCGGGGATTCACCCCTCCACTTT. Translating it yields CASSRGLTGDSPLHF.

The chain employs TRBV30 and TRBJ2-1; the match to TRBD1 covers 7 bases. The CDR3 totals 14 residues. J gave up 0 bases and V 5 bases, and 4 bases lay outside the gene matches. The V gene's germline CDR1 is GTSNPN and CDR2 SVGIG (reference sequence). DNA for the CDR3: TGTGCCTGGGACAGGGTCAGCTCCTACAATGAGCAGTTCTTC. It yields the protein CAWDRVSSYNEQFF.

Only one count was recorded for this clone. The V call is TRBV29-1, the J call TRBJ2-7; 8 bases are shared with TRBD1. V shed 7 bases and J 6 bases; nucleotides not matched to a gene: 8. CDR1 SQVTM and CDR2 ANQGSEA come from the germline V gene. The CDR3 totals 12 residues. The CDR3, as DNA: TGCAGCGGACGACAGGGGATCGGCGAGCAGTACTTC. This codes for CSGRQGIGEQYF.

V gene TRBV6-1 combines with J gene TRBJ1-2; 11 bases are shared with TRBD1. This CDR3 is 14 amino acids long. Germline V gene lookup returns CDR1 MNHNS and CDR2 SASEGT. With 10 bases clipped from V and 4 bases from J, the junction kept 8 bases outside the gene matches. The CDR3 reads CAIEPGTGGYGYTF. The CDR3 DNA reads as TGTGCCATTGAACCCGGGACAGGGGGCTATGGCTACACCTTC.

This chain links TRBV10-3 with TRBJ1-2; 10 nucleotides agree with TRBD1. With 8 bases clipped from V and 1 base from J, the junction kept 13 bases outside the gene matches. This CDR3 region has 17 residues. The germline V gene encodes CDR1 ENHRY and CDR2 SYGVKD. The chain's CDR3 is CAIHLPPRDRGNYGYTF. In DNA, the CDR3 is TGTGCCATCCACCTCCCTCCCCGGGACAGGGGTAACTATGGCTACACCTTC.

The genes are TRBV28 and TRBJ2-5, with D possibly being TRBD2 (6 bases). Trimming left V 3 bases short and J 2 bases short, with 13 bases between. The CDR3 totals 15 residues. Germline CDR1 is MDHEN and CDR2 is SYDVKM. This CDR3 reads CASSFGGWAQETQYF. DNA of the CDR3: TGTGCCAGCAGTTTTGGGGGGTGGGCACAAGAGACCCAGTACTTC.

The V call is TRBV5-1, the J call TRBJ2-2; D perhaps matches TRBD1 (6 bases). The V end lost 0 bases, the J end lost 1 base, and 10 bases lay between the germline ends. The CDR3 has 16 residues. CDR1 and CDR2 (germline): SGHRS, YFSETQ. The CDR3 coding sequence is TGCGCCAGCAGCTTGGGAGGGACACAGAACACCGGGGAGCTGTTTTTT. It translates to CASSLGGTQNTGELFF.